There are many counts of the clone carrying this T cell receptor (beta chain). What it binds is not known. This sample is drawn from a study of identical twins. Study observations and caveats: Among monozygotic twins, out-of-frame TCR alpha sharing exceeded what models predicted.

Carrying unique molecular identifiers, the cDNA also gained a universal primer site through template switching. TCRdb itself ran the 5' RACE reads through MiXCR, one entry per CDR3 protein. The table records 200,000 to 250,000 distinct CDR3 sequences, approximately 5.9% of them present only once. The CDR3 consists of 17 residues. V was clipped by 6 bases and J by 3 bases; unmatched bases: 6. This sample also appeared in a second study, on T cells expressing NK-cell markers. As reported in that work: HCMV seropositivity characterized seven of the eight sequenced donors, and seronegativity one. Of the CD8+ T cells in about 6 donors, 1.0-7.0% belonged to dominant NKG2C+ clonotypes.

This chain connects TRBV12-3 or TRBV12-4 to TRBJ2-2; TRBD2 matches at 14 bases. This clonotype originated in a woman under 30 in good health. Source material: CD8+ T cells sorted from blood. The CDR3 DNA follows: TGTGCCAGCAGCTCGGGACTAGCGGGGGAGGACACCGGGGAGCTGTTTTTT. It encodes CASSSGLAGEDTGELFF.